The rows below give T cell receptor beta chains drawn from one sample of a study of blood T cell repertoires in COVID-19. Profiling relied on immunoSEQ multiplex PCR, and the TCRdb table lists in-frame clones only, not all of them. The data contain some 260,000 clones, 88% of them singletons. Source material: peripheral blood. The source is a woman in her twenties or thirties with acute or convalescent COVID-19. Each CDR3 is given with its conserved first and last residue. Size values are once, few and many counts, or a class for expanded clones, and some rows have none.

clone size | J gene | V gene | CDR3 protein
NA | TRBJ2-1 | TRBV29-1 | CSVGRLAGEKEQFF
NA | TRBJ2-6 | TRBV10-2 | CASRKGTRGTGANVLTF
NA | TRBJ2-5 | TRBV13 | CASSLVSGETQYF
NA | TRBJ1-3 | TRBV10-3 | CAISGPDIYSGNTIYF
once | TRBJ2-5 | TRBV7-8 | CASSYGQAKQETQYF
NA | TRBJ2-2 | TRBV6-6 | CASMQGAVTGELFF
NA | TRBJ2-6 | TRBV24-1 | CATKRRGQDFFCPGANVLTF
NA | TRBJ1-5 | TRBV6-2/TRBV6-3 | CASSYPGHSNQPQHF
NA | TRBJ2-7 | TRBV7-9 | CASSLVAGGEPSSYEQYF
NA | TRBJ2-4 | TRBV19 | CASSPLSAGAGGNIQYF
once | TRBJ2-7 | TRBV7-2 | CASSQNSYEQYF
NA | TRBJ2-1 | TRBV11-3 | CASSFTQGLRGNEQFF
once | TRBJ1-1 | TRBV12-3/TRBV12-4 | CASSPWNTEAFF
NA | TRBJ2-2 | TRBV13 | CASSLREGQKAGELFF
NA | TRBJ2-3 | TRBV2 | CASSGQGGTDTQYF
NA | TRBJ1-6 | TRBV18 | CASSPIPVPQSPLHF
NA | TRBJ2-3 | TRBV7-2 | CASSLDVPSTDTQYF
NA | TRBJ2-5 | TRBV18 | CASSPISETQYF
NA | TRBJ2-5 | TRBV5-1 | CASSLSLLETQYF
once | TRBJ2-2 | TRBV19 | CASSHPGQVVTRELFF
NA | TRBJ1-6 | TRBV19 | CASSTRTGPNSPLHF
NA | TRBJ2-3 | TRBV10-3 | CAIRQGISTDTQYF
NA | TRBJ2-3 | TRBV27 | CASSPQISGDTQYF
once | TRBJ1-5 | TRBV3-1/TRBV3-2 | CASSQDFTGQPQHF
NA | TRBJ2-5 | TRBV2 | CASSSDRATQETQYF
NA | TRBJ2-7 | TRBV7-3 | CASSLNGVYSYEQYF
NA | TRBJ1-1 | TRBV6-5 | CASSNQGQHTEAFF
NA | TRBJ2-1 | TRBV28 | CASSLLGLGGEQFF
few | TRBJ1-1 | TRBV19 | CASNRGITEAFF
NA | TRBJ2-3 | TRBV19 | CASSKGERGTDTQYF
NA | TRBJ1-5 | TRBV11-2 | CASSLGTEVGYSNQPQHF
NA | TRBJ2-1 | TRBV30 | CAFGGSYNEQFF
once | TRBJ2-2 | TRBV9 | CASSKRTVTGELFF
NA | TRBJ2-1 | TRBV5-1 | CASSSGTLNNEQFF
NA | TRBJ1-6 | TRBV19 | CASSLDRSLHF
few | TRBJ2-2 | TRBV7-9 | CASKETDTGELFF
NA | TRBJ2-2 | TRBV6-2/TRBV6-3 | CASSQIPGHLTGELFF
NA | TRBJ1-1 | TRBV19 | CASSEVLVTEAFF
NA | TRBJ2-1 | TRBV18 | CASSPTGRLNEQFF
NA | TRBJ2-7 | TRBV6-1 | CASSSPRESYEQYF
NA | TRBJ1-3 | TRBV7-2 | CASSSNRGRVAGNTIYF
NA | TRBJ2-1 | TRBV27 | CASSDRDSADEQFF
NA | TRBJ2-5 | TRBV30 | CAWSRGLASQETQYF
NA | TRBJ2-7 | TRBV19 | CASSQGPYEQYF
NA | TRBJ2-7 | TRBV6-4 | CASSDPIAGETYEQYF
NA | TRBJ1-2 | TRBV6-2/TRBV6-3 | CASSPQGPVYGYTF
once | TRBJ2-1 | TRBV6-6 | CASSPLVGLAGLSSYNEQFF
once | TRBJ1-2 | TRBV7-9 | CASSINRGGYTF
NA | TRBJ2-5 | TRBV5-6 | CASSFLTSGSETQYF
NA | TRBJ2-5 | TRBV6-2/TRBV6-3 | CASSLGDRSYQETQYF
NA | TRBJ2-1 | TRBV6-4 | CASSATSGSSYEQFF
NA | TRBJ2-1 | TRBV5-1 | CASSPQFTSVSSYNEQFF